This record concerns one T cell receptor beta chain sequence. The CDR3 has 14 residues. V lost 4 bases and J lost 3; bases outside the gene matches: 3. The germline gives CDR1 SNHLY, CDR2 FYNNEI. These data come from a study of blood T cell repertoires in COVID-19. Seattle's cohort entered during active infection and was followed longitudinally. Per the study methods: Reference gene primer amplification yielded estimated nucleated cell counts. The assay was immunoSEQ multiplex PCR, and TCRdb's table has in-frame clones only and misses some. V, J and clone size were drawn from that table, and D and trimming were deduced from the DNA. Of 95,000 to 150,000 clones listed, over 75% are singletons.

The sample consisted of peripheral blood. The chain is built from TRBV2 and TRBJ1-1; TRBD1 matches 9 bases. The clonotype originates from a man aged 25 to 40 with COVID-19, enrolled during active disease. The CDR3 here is CASSVRDRDTEAFF. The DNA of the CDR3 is TGTGCCAGCAGTGTGAGGGACAGGGACACTGAAGCTTTCTTT.